Listed below are T cell receptor beta chains from one sample, sequenced in a study of identical twins. One entry per CDR3 protein, called by TCRdb with MiXCR from the 5' RACE reads. In the table there are under 800,000 distinct CDR3 sequences, less than 25% of which are singletons. The sample also formed part of further work on T cells expressing NK-cell markers.

Material for sequencing was PBMCs. The receptors come from a woman younger than 35 in good health. CDR3s include the opening cysteine and the closing phenylalanine or tryptophan. D genes are given only for firm matches. The size of a clone is reported for some rows only, either as once, few or many, or as a class for expanded clones.

cdr3_aa	cdr3_nt	d_call	j_call	clone_size	v_call
CASSQNSGGTYNEQFF	TGTGCCAGCTCGCAGAATAGCGGGGGAACATACAATGAGCAGTTCTTC	TRBD2	TRBJ2-1	.	TRBV18
CASSPQGGRYNEQFF	TGTGCCAGCAGCCCCCAGGGCGGGAGGTACAATGAGCAGTTCTTC	TRBD2	TRBJ2-1	.	TRBV7-2
CASSIGLDLDEQYF	TGTGCCAGCAGCATAGGACTAGATCTCGACGAGCAGTACTTC	TRBD2	TRBJ2-7	few	TRBV5-6
CASSEQGWEPQHF	TGTGCCAGCAGTGAGCAGGGTTGGGAGCCCCAGCATTTT	.	TRBJ1-5	.	TRBV6-1
CASSLGTGIGNVLTF	TGTGCCAGCAGCTTAGGGACAGGGATCGGCAACGTCCTGACTTTC	TRBD1	TRBJ2-6	few	TRBV11-2
CASSPQGADTEAFF	TGTGCCAGCAGCCCACAGGGGGCGGACACTGAAGCTTTCTTT	TRBD1	TRBJ1-1	few	TRBV12-3/TRBV12-4
CASSQESTSFSTDTQYF	TGTGCCAGCAGCCAAGAGTCCACTAGCTTTAGCACAGATACGCAGTATTTT	.	TRBJ2-3	few	TRBV3-1
CASSTRGAGNEQFF	TGTGCCAGCAGCACTCGGGGGGCGGGGAATGAGCAGTTCTTC	.	TRBJ2-1	once	TRBV11-3
CSAETGSGEKLFF	TGCAGTGCCGAAACAGGGTCGGGGGAAAAACTGTTTTTT	.	TRBJ1-4	many	TRBV20-1
CASSLDRAEADTQYF	TGCGCCAGCAGCCTCGACAGGGCCGAGGCAGATACGCAGTATTTT	TRBD1	TRBJ2-3	many	TRBV4-3
CSALAAQTIIYNEQFF	TGCAGTGCCTTAGCCGCTCAGACGATTATCTACAATGAGCAGTTCTTC	.	TRBJ2-1	few	TRBV20-1
CASSQEIGVEDGYTF	TGTGCCAGCAGCCAAGAGATTGGTGTGGAGGATGGCTACACCTTC	.	TRBJ1-2	.	TRBV4-2
CASSQDTHSNQPQHF	TGTGCCAGCAGCCAAGATACCCATAGCAATCAGCCCCAGCATTTT	.	TRBJ1-5	.	TRBV3-1
CASSPTVDPGTIYF	TGTGCCAGCTCACCTACAGTGGACCCGGGCACCATATATTTT	.	TRBJ1-3	few	TRBV18
CASSSAPGQPDNEQFF	TGTGCCAGCAGCTCTGCCCCCGGACAGCCCGACAATGAGCAGTTCTTC	.	TRBJ2-1	.	TRBV12-3/TRBV12-4
CSAGQDEQYF	TGCAGTGCCGGACAGGACGAGCAGTACTTC	TRBD1	TRBJ2-7	few	TRBV20-1
CASSATMGGTQYF	TGTGCCAGCAGCGCAACTATGGGAGGGACCCAGTACTTC	.	TRBJ2-5	.	TRBV7-2
CATSDGNQPQHF	TGTGCCACCAGCGATGGCAATCAGCCCCAGCATTTT	.	TRBJ1-5	once	TRBV15
CASSSGLLYNEQFF	TGTGCCAGCAGCTCGGGACTGCTATACAATGAGCAGTTCTTC	.	TRBJ2-1	many	TRBV7-2
CASSFDYNYGYTF	TGTGCCAGCAGTTTTGACTATAACTATGGCTACACCTTC	.	TRBJ1-2	many	TRBV12-3/TRBV12-4
CASSLAIGREDTQYF	TGTGCCAGCAGCTTAGCCATCGGGAGGGAAGATACGCAGTATTTT	TRBD2	TRBJ2-3	.	TRBV7-2
CASSLRGTQEVLGETQYF	TGTGCCAGCAGCTTAAGAGGGACACAAGAAGTGCTCGGGGAGACCCAGTACTTC	.	TRBJ2-5	few	TRBV7-8
CASSYAGRQNNSPLHF	TGTGCCAGCAGTTACGCGGGCAGGCAGAATAATTCACCCCTCCACTTT	.	TRBJ1-6	many	TRBV6-5
CASSVGQSSREQYF	TGTGCCAGCAGCGTTGGACAGTCTTCGAGGGAGCAGTACTTC	.	TRBJ2-7	.	TRBV5-6
CASSLGPEETQYF	TGTGCCAGCAGCCTTGGTCCAGAAGAGACCCAGTACTTC	.	TRBJ2-5	many	TRBV5-1
CASSVRSTPGRGTGELFF	TGTGCCAGCAGCGTAAGGAGCACACCGGGCCGCGGCACCGGGGAGCTGTTTTTT	.	TRBJ2-2	.	TRBV11-1
CATSDLWGNEQFF	TGTGCCACCAGTGATTTGTGGGGGAATGAGCAGTTCTTC	.	TRBJ2-1	.	TRBV24-1
CASAFSPYEQYF	TGTGCCAGCGCCTTTTCCCCATACGAGCAGTACTTC	.	TRBJ2-7	.	TRBV27
CSAQVRRGLAGGRSSGELFF	TGCAGTGCTCAAGTACGGAGGGGATTAGCGGGAGGCCGATCCAGCGGGGAGCTGTTTTTT	TRBD2	TRBJ2-2	many	TRBV20-1
CASSQDGGGYNSPLHF	TGCGCCAGCAGCCAAGATGGCGGGGGGTATAATTCACCCCTCCACTTT	.	TRBJ1-6	.	TRBV4-3
CASGPRETEAFF	TGTGCTAGCGGACCCAGGGAGACTGAAGCTTTCTTT	.	TRBJ1-1	few	TRBV7-7
CASSSPDRGRDF	TGTGCCAGCAGCTCCCCCGACAGGGGCAGGGACTTC	TRBD1	TRBJ2-7	.	TRBV13
CASSLTTGEQFF	TGTGCCAGCAGCTTAACCACCGGTGAGCAGTTCTTC	.	TRBJ2-1	few	TRBV13
CATSSWPSSGRLFF	TGTGCCACCAGCAGCTGGCCCTCGAGTGGGAGACTGTTTTTT	.	TRBJ1-4	.	TRBV15
CSAAQAGGRVF	TGCAGTGCAGCCCAAGCGGGGGGGCGGGTCTTC	TRBD2	TRBJ2-1	few	TRBV20-1
CSLSWRAPYEQYF	TGCAGCCTCTCTTGGCGGGCCCCCTACGAGCAGTACTTC	.	TRBJ2-7	.	TRBV29-1
CSARDTRRGGETQYF	TGCAGTGCTAGAGATACCCGAAGAGGGGGAGAGACCCAGTACTTC	.	TRBJ2-5	few	TRBV20-1
CASSLLVDVGETQYF	TGTGCCAGCAGCTTATTAGTAGACGTCGGAGAGACCCAGTACTTC	.	TRBJ2-5	few	TRBV7-2
CSVVRDSFKYEQFF	TGCAGCGTTGTACGGGACAGCTTTAAGTATGAGCAGTTCTTC	TRBD1	TRBJ2-1	.	TRBV29-1
CSAPNLRLAASWNEQFF	TGCAGTGCTCCCAACCTCCGACTAGCGGCCAGCTGGAATGAGCAGTTCTTC	TRBD2	TRBJ2-1	.	TRBV20-1
CASSVRDGYSRANVLTF	TGTGCCAGCAGTGTCCGGGACGGGTACTCTCGGGCCAACGTCCTGACTTTC	.	TRBJ2-6	.	TRBV2
CAISDLGSEQYF	TGTGCCATCAGTGACCTAGGGAGCGAGCAGTACTTC	.	TRBJ2-7	.	TRBV10-3
CSARYGGSTDTQYF	TGCAGTGCTAGATACGGGGGGAGCACAGATACGCAGTATTTT	TRBD2	TRBJ2-3	.	TRBV20-1
CSASGRGYYEQYF	TGCAGCGCCTCAGGGCGGGGGTACTACGAGCAGTACTTC	TRBD2	TRBJ2-7	.	TRBV29-1
CSASVRDTQYF	TGCAGTGCTAGTGTTAGGGATACGCAGTATTTT	.	TRBJ2-3	many	TRBV20-1
CASSQGTSRGTDTQYF	TGCGCCAGCAGCCAGGGGACTTCCAGGGGAACAGATACGCAGTATTTT	.	TRBJ2-3	.	TRBV5-1
CASRTGGSNTEAFF	TGTGCCAGCAGAACGGGGGGATCAAACACTGAAGCTTTCTTT	.	TRBJ1-1	.	TRBV6-1